Listed below are T cell receptor beta chains from one sample, sequenced in a study of memory B cells and T cells in multiple sclerosis. Some clones are missing from TCRdb's copy, which holds only in-frame ones; the method was immunoSEQ multiplex PCR. The sample yields 46,000 or so clones, about 80% seen once. The antigens of these receptors remain unknown. The sequenced sample was PBMCs from blood kept in culture. These receptors were taken from a human donor with multiple sclerosis. Both conserved end residues are part of each CDR3. A D gene is named only where the DNA matches it firmly. Clone size appears in some rows only: once, few, many, or a class for an expanded clone.

abundance	d_gene	v_gene	j_gene	CDR3aa	CDR3nt
NA	NA	TRBV6-1	TRBJ2-7	CASSLDFRGEQYF	TGTGCCAGCAGTTTGGACTTTAGGGGCGAGCAGTACTTC
once	NA	TRBV7-8	TRBJ1-5	CASSLGSGVTQPQHF	TGTGCCAGCAGCTTAGGGTCGGGGGTTACTCAGCCCCAGCATTTT
few	NA	TRBV14	TRBJ2-7	CASSQALYEQYF	TGTGCCAGCAGCCAAGCACTCTACGAGCAGTACTTC
NA	NA	TRBV2	TRBJ1-5	CASTGYNQPQHF	TGTGCCAGCACAGGTTACAATCAGCCCCAGCATTTT
NA	NA	TRBV4-2	TRBJ1-6	CASSQEPGFNSPLHF	TGTGCCAGCAGCCAAGAGCCGGGATTTAATTCACCCCTCCACTTT
NA	NA	TRBV2	TRBJ1-5	CASRQGLSNQPQHF	TGTGCCAGCAGACAGGGACTTAGCAATCAGCCCCAGCATTTT
NA	NA	TRBV6-6	TRBJ2-7	CASRWGYEQYF	TGTGCCAGCAGATGGGGCTACGAGCAGTACTTC
NA	TRBD2	TRBV7-3	TRBJ2-1	CASSLFGGVDEQFF	TGTGCCAGCAGCTTATTCGGGGGGGTCGATGAGCAGTTCTTC
NA	NA	TRBV25-1	TRBJ2-5	CASSELISQETQYF	TGTGCCAGCAGTGAATTAATCTCTCAAGAGACCCAGTACTTC
NA	NA	TRBV6-1	TRBJ1-2	CASSEAGGSRSLGYTF	TGTGCCAGCAGTGAAGCGGGTGGCAGCCGCTCCCTTGGCTACACCTTC
NA	TRBD1	TRBV2	TRBJ2-6	CASIGTDSGANVLTF	TGTGCCAGCATAGGGACAGACTCTGGGGCCAACGTCCTGACTTTC
NA	NA	TRBV7-6	TRBJ2-3	CASSFPRGGTSTDTQYF	TGTGCCAGCAGCTTTCCCCGGGGCGGGACAAGCACAGATACGCAGTATTTT
NA	TRBD2	TRBV5-6	TRBJ2-1	CASRPGRMGYNEQFF	TGTGCCAGCAGACCCGGGAGGATGGGCTACAATGAGCAGTTCTTC
NA	NA	TRBV6-1	TRBJ1-2	CASSEALAAAGYGYTF	TGTGCCAGCAGTGAAGCGCTGGCCGCCGCGGGCTATGGCTACACCTTC
few	NA	TRBV14	TRBJ1-1	CASSPKNTEAFF	TGTGCCAGCAGCCCTAAGAACACTGAAGCTTTCTTT
NA	NA	TRBV6-4	TRBJ1-1	CASSDGVNTEAFF	TGTGCCAGCAGTGACGGAGTGAACACTGAAGCTTTCTTT
NA	NA	TRBV6-4	TRBJ2-1	CASSDTRSSYNEQFF	TGTGCCAGCAGTGACACCCGGAGTTCCTACAATGAGCAGTTCTTC
NA	TRBD1	TRBV7-9	TRBJ2-7	CASSLTGGFSYEQYF	TGTGCCAGCAGCTTGACAGGGGGTTTTTCCTACGAGCAGTACTTC
few	NA	TRBV19	TRBJ1-4	CASSPSASGLGEKLFF	TGTGCCAGTAGTCCTTCTGCCAGCGGGCTTGGTGAAAAACTGTTTTTT
NA	NA	TRBV6-6	TRBJ2-2	CASRVFAGRGAGELFF	TGTGCCAGCAGAGTTTTTGCGGGCAGGGGGGCCGGGGAGCTGTTTTTT
few	NA	TRBV27	TRBJ2-2	CASSLYRGTGELFF	TGTGCCAGCAGTTTATACCGGGGTACCGGGGAGCTGTTTTTT
NA	NA	TRBV6-6	TRBJ2-7	CASSYGGRNSYEQYF	TGTGCCAGCAGTTACGGTGGACGGAACTCCTACGAGCAGTACTTC
NA	NA	TRBV5-1	TRBJ1-1	CASSFRQMDSYMNTEAFF	TGCGCCAGCAGCTTCCGACAGATGGACTCTTACATGAACACTGAAGCTTTCTTT
NA	NA	TRBV11-2	TRBJ1-2	CASSLETLANYGYTF	TGTGCCAGCAGCTTAGAAACTCTAGCTAACTATGGCTACACCTTC
NA	NA	TRBV7-9	TRBJ2-3	CASSLGGGGTDTQYF	TGTGCCAGCAGCTTAGGTGGCGGGGGCACAGATACGCAGTATTTT
NA	NA	TRBV5-6	TRBJ1-2	CASSLWQAIPGYTF	TGTGCCAGCAGCTTGTGGCAGGCTATCCCCGGCTACACCTTC
NA	TRBD1	TRBV7-6	TRBJ2-3	CASSLGGTGQDTQYF	TGTGCCAGCAGCTTAGGTGGGACAGGGCAAGATACGCAGTATTTT
NA	NA	TRBV18	TRBJ2-7	CASSPNSYEQYF	TGTGCCAGCTCACCAAACTCCTACGAGCAGTACTTC
few	TRBD1	TRBV18	TRBJ2-7	CASSPGQGRYSYEQYF	TGTGCCAGCTCACCTGGACAGGGGCGGTACTCCTACGAGCAGTACTTC